This T cell receptor beta chain was sequenced for a study of identical twins. General study points: Memory repertoires lacked the insertion deficit that abundant cord blood beta clonotypes showed.

The CDR3 extends over 15 amino acids. V gave up 4 bases and J gave up 2 bases, with 10 bases separating them. Germline assignment: CDR1 SGHKS and CDR2 YYEKEE (reference sequence). Healthy Caucasians supplied all donations. The cDNA had a unique molecular identifier and a template-switch universal primer site. One entry per CDR3 protein results from TCRdb running MiXCR on the 5' RACE reads. The sample includes about 700,000 distinct CDR3 sequences, around 8.6% of them seen just once. This clonotype was picked up many times. What it binds is unknown. The sample was also reused in another study, on yellow fever vaccine responses in identical twins.

Sequencing was carried out using PBMCs. V is TRBV5-5 and J is TRBJ2-6; D not certain. This clonotype was sampled from a woman between 18 and 29 years old in good health. The CDR3 region is CASSPSRAGANVLTF. The CDR3 DNA is TGTGCCAGCAGCCCGAGTCGGGCTGGGGCCAACGTCCTGACTTTC.